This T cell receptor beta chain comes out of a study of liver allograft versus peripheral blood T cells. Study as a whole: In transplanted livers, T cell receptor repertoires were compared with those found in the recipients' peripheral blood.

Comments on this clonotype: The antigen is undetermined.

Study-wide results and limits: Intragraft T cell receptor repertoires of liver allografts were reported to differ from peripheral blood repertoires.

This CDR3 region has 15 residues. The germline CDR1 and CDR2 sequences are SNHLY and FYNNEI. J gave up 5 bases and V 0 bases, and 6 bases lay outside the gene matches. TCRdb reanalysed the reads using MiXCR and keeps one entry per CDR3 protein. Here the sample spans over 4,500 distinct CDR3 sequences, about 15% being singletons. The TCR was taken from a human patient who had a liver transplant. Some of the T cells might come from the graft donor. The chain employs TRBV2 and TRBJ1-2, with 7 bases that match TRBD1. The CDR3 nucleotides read TGTGCCAGCAGTGAAGCAGGGGGCGCTGGGTATGGCTACACCTTC. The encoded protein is CASSEAGGAGYGYTF.